This T cell receptor (beta chain) emerged from a study of T cell responses to AZD1222 COVID-19 vaccine. Regarding the study as a whole: Regions left unmutated in variants are reportedly the target of nearly half of spike-specific TCRs. Just 5 to 7 AZD1222 recipients were seropositive at baseline. Donors in the cohort were predominantly white British and more often female, and clonal diversity was possibly underestimated.

V shed 1 base and J shed 3 bases, with 10 bases lying between them. The germline V gene has CDR1 SGHTA and CDR2 FQGNSA. The CDR3 contains 14 residues. The assay was immunoSEQ multiplex PCR, and TCRdb's table has in-frame clones only and misses some. Here the sample spans 150,000 to 200,000 clones, around 90% being singletons. Regarding this clone: Its antigen is undetermined.

The sample consisted of peripheral blood, taken on day 0 of AZD1222 vaccination. The chain joins TRBV7-2 to TRBJ2-7; tentatively, D is TRBD1 (6 bases). This receptor was identified in an adult in good health. The CDR3: CASSLGQGNYEQYF. The CDR3, as DNA: TGTGCCAGCAGCTTAGGGCAGGGGAACTACGAGCAGTACTTC.